This is a list of T cell receptor beta chains from one sample in a study of blood T cells in healthy people across ages. A single record per CDR3 protein comes from TCRdb applying MiXCR to the 5' RACE reads. This table has some 1.6 million distinct CDR3 sequences, roughly 30% appearing once. The sequenced sample consisted of blood. The source is a woman aged 25 to 39 in good health. The CDR3 runs from the conserved cysteine through the conserved F or W. The D gene is left open where the match is weak. The size field is filled for only some rows; it gives once, few, many or a size class.

cdr3_aa: CASSVGTRTYEQYF; cdr3_nt: TGTGCCAGCAGCGTTGGGACACGGACCTACGAGCAGTACTTC; v_call: TRBV9; j_call: TRBJ2-7; d_call: -; clone_size: -
cdr3_aa: CASSQEFLGEQYF; cdr3_nt: TGCGCCAGCAGCCAAGAGTTCCTCGGCGAGCAGTACTTC; v_call: TRBV4-1; j_call: TRBJ2-7; d_call: -; clone_size: -
cdr3_aa: CASSMPNVLTF; cdr3_nt: TGTGCCAGTAGTATGCCGAACGTCCTGACTTTC; v_call: TRBV19; j_call: TRBJ2-6; d_call: -; clone_size: few
cdr3_aa: CASSYRLAGGGEQFF; cdr3_nt: TGCGCCAGCAGCTACCGACTAGCGGGGGGGGGTGAGCAGTTCTTC; v_call: TRBV5-1; j_call: TRBJ2-1; d_call: TRBD2; clone_size: few
cdr3_aa: CASSGRPYEQYF; cdr3_nt: TGTGCCAGCAGTGGCCGACCCTACGAGCAGTACTTC; v_call: TRBV6-1; j_call: TRBJ2-7; d_call: -; clone_size: -
cdr3_aa: CASETGGNFNTEAFF; cdr3_nt: TGTGCCTCCGAGACAGGGGGGAATTTTAACACTGAAGCTTTCTTT; v_call: TRBV13; j_call: TRBJ1-1; d_call: TRBD1; clone_size: -
cdr3_aa: CASSSPIGNKANYGYTF; cdr3_nt: TGTGCCAGCAGTTCCCCCATTGGGAACAAAGCTAACTATGGTTACACCTTC; v_call: TRBV6-6; j_call: TRBJ1-2; d_call: -; clone_size: -
cdr3_aa: CASSPRDNNEQFF; cdr3_nt: TGCGCCAGCAGCCCCCGGGACAACAATGAGCAGTTCTTC; v_call: TRBV5-1; j_call: TRBJ2-1; d_call: -; clone_size: few
cdr3_aa: CASSEGQVPTDTQYF; cdr3_nt: TGTGCCAGCAGTGAAGGGCAGGTCCCCACAGATACGCAGTATTTT; v_call: TRBV6-1; j_call: TRBJ2-3; d_call: -; clone_size: few
cdr3_aa: CASSQIRETSSYEQYF; cdr3_nt: TGCGCCAGCAGCCAAATACGGGAGACCAGCTCCTACGAGCAGTACTTC; v_call: TRBV4-1; j_call: TRBJ2-7; d_call: -; clone_size: many
cdr3_aa: CSAVAGLYYEQYF; cdr3_nt: TGCAGTGCCGTAGCGGGCTTGTACTACGAGCAGTACTTC; v_call: TRBV20-1; j_call: TRBJ2-7; d_call: TRBD2; clone_size: few
cdr3_aa: CASSPQGAAYEQYF; cdr3_nt: TGTGCCAGCAGCCCTCAGGGGGCCGCCTACGAGCAGTACTTC; v_call: TRBV7-2; j_call: TRBJ2-7; d_call: TRBD1; clone_size: few
cdr3_aa: CASRGTGWREKLFF; cdr3_nt: TGTGCCAGCAGAGGGACAGGGTGGAGGGAAAAACTGTTTTTT; v_call: TRBV7-2; j_call: TRBJ1-4; d_call: TRBD1; clone_size: -
cdr3_aa: CATRGGVHEQYF; cdr3_nt: TGTGCCACCCGGGGAGGGGTCCACGAGCAGTACTTC; v_call: TRBV6-5; j_call: TRBJ2-7; d_call: TRBD2; clone_size: many
cdr3_aa: CSALDKLSNQPQHF; cdr3_nt: TGCAGTGCACTGGACAAACTTAGCAATCAGCCCCAGCATTTT; v_call: TRBV20-1; j_call: TRBJ1-5; d_call: -; clone_size: -
cdr3_aa: CSAEGQGGEQYF; cdr3_nt: TGCAGCGCCGAGGGACAGGGTGGCGAGCAGTACTTC; v_call: TRBV29-1; j_call: TRBJ2-7; d_call: TRBD1; clone_size: many
cdr3_aa: CASSQEGPASEADTQYF; cdr3_nt: TGTGCCAGCAGCCAAGAGGGACCAGCTAGCGAAGCAGATACGCAGTATTTT; v_call: TRBV3-1; j_call: TRBJ2-3; d_call: -; clone_size: -
cdr3_aa: CSVNRVDGKNIQYF; cdr3_nt: TGCAGCGTAAACAGGGTGGACGGCAAAAACATTCAGTACTTC; v_call: TRBV29-1; j_call: TRBJ2-4; d_call: -; clone_size: -
cdr3_aa: CASRVTFHEQYF; cdr3_nt: TGTGCCAGCAGAGTGACATTCCACGAGCAGTACTTC; v_call: TRBV6-1; j_call: TRBJ2-7; d_call: -; clone_size: -
cdr3_aa: CVSSEGLNYGYTF; cdr3_nt: TGTGTCAGCAGTGAAGGCCTCAACTATGGCTACACCTTC; v_call: TRBV6-4; j_call: TRBJ1-2; d_call: -; clone_size: -
cdr3_aa: CAISSSGSLWTQFF; cdr3_nt: TGTGCCATCAGCAGTAGCGGGAGTCTTTGGACCCAGTTCTTC; v_call: TRBV10-3; j_call: TRBJ2-1; d_call: TRBD2; clone_size: -
cdr3_aa: CASSEAMGGEYNEQFF; cdr3_nt: TGTGCCAGCAGTGAAGCGATGGGGGGAGAGTACAATGAGCAGTTCTTC; v_call: TRBV6-1; j_call: TRBJ2-1; d_call: -; clone_size: -
cdr3_aa: CASSLASGNDEQFF; cdr3_nt: TGCGCCAGCAGCTTGGCAAGCGGGAACGATGAGCAGTTCTTC; v_call: TRBV5-1; j_call: TRBJ2-1; d_call: TRBD2; clone_size: few
cdr3_aa: CASSLVIKGNYGYTF; cdr3_nt: TGTGCCAGCAGTTTAGTAATTAAGGGTAACTATGGCTACACCTTC; v_call: TRBV12-3/TRBV12-4; j_call: TRBJ1-2; d_call: -; clone_size: -
cdr3_aa: CASSQRAGANVLTF; cdr3_nt: TGTGCCAGCAGCCAGAGGGCTGGGGCCAACGTCCTGACTTTC; v_call: TRBV3-1; j_call: TRBJ2-6; d_call: -; clone_size: -
cdr3_aa: CASSAFMNTGELFF; cdr3_nt: TGTGCCAGCAGCGCCTTTATGAACACCGGGGAGCTGTTTTTT; v_call: TRBV9; j_call: TRBJ2-2; d_call: -; clone_size: -
cdr3_aa: CASSRWGYAEETQYF; cdr3_nt: TGTGCCAGCAGCAGGTGGGGATACGCGGAAGAGACCCAGTACTTC; v_call: TRBV5-4; j_call: TRBJ2-5; d_call: -; clone_size: few
cdr3_aa: CSASGDRGRTNEQFF; cdr3_nt: TGCAGTGCCTCCGGGGACAGGGGGCGGACGAATGAGCAGTTCTTC; v_call: TRBV20-1; j_call: TRBJ2-1; d_call: TRBD1; clone_size: -
cdr3_aa: CASSLEGRSLHEQYF; cdr3_nt: TGTGCCAGCAGCTTAGAGGGTAGATCCCTCCACGAGCAGTACTTC; v_call: TRBV7-2; j_call: TRBJ2-7; d_call: -; clone_size: -
cdr3_aa: CASTPGSGVYNEQFF; cdr3_nt: TGTGCCAGCACCCCTGGGAGCGGAGTGTACAATGAGCAGTTCTTC; v_call: TRBV7-6; j_call: TRBJ2-1; d_call: -; clone_size: few
cdr3_aa: CASSGDLSYGYTF; cdr3_nt: TGTGCCAGCAGTGGGGATCTCAGTTATGGCTACACCTTC; v_call: TRBV2; j_call: TRBJ1-2; d_call: -; clone_size: few